Reported below is one T cell receptor beta chain. The identical CDR3 is also encoded by other nucleotide sequences in the sample. Germline-derived CDR1 and CDR2 are MNHEY and SMNVEV (reference sequence). The CDR3 has 13 amino acids. V was pared by 1 base and J by 3 bases, with 5 bases between. This record comes from a study of shared clonotypes between healthy human individuals. Clones were sequenced by immunoSEQ multiplex PCR, and TCRdb holds only the in-frame ones, with some missing. The table has some 1,400,000 clones, 95% to 97% seen once. This TCR was recovered from a man between 25 and 39 years old in good health. Input material: naive CD4+ T cells sorted from blood. As for subset: CD45RA+ positively selected. The V gene is TRBV27, the J gene TRBJ2-3; no firm D call. The CDR3 is CASSLLGTDTQYF. CDR3 nucleotides: TGTGCCAGCAGTTTATTGGGGACAGATACGCAGTATTTT.